The 9 T cell receptor beta chains reported below all come from one sample, sequenced in a study of a mutant IDH1 vaccine in newly diagnosed glioma. These receptors' antigens are unknown. The repertoire was sequenced with immunoSEQ multiplex PCR; TCRdb's copy has only in-frame clones and lacks some. The data show 30,000 to 40,000 clones, roughly 80% seen once. The time point: week 5, during vaccination. Topical imiquimod accompanied each vaccine dose, which consisted of 300 ug of mutant IDH1 20-mer peptide. The sequences come from PBMCs, collected from a glioma patient whose treatment included an IDH1 peptide vaccine. All receptors derive from a man aged 30-40 years with glioma.

The V and J genes are TRBV18 and TRBJ2-5, with unresolved D. The CDR3 is 11 amino acids. The V end was cut by 3 bases, the J end by 5 bases, with 4 bases between. Germline CDR1 reads KGHSH; CDR2 reads LQKENI. CDR3 nucleotide sequence: TGTGCCAGCTCACCGGGGGAGACCCAGTACTTC. This translates into CASSPGETQYF.

The V call is TRBV5-6, the J call TRBJ1-1; D not resolved. V was trimmed by 6 bases and J by 0 bases, leaving 12 bases between them. The CDR3 length is 14 residues. Germline-derived CDR1 and CDR2 are SGHDT and YYEEEE. CDR3 region: CASNLGPMNTEAFF. The CDR3 region has the DNA TGTGCCAGCAACCTTGGACCCATGAACACTGAAGCTTTCTTT.

This chain joins TRBV28 and TRBJ1-4; D unresolved. Looked up from germline, CDR1 is MDHEN and CDR2 is SYDVKM. This CDR3 has 14 residues. V shed 6 bases and J shed 4 bases, with 12 bases lying between them. The CDR3 DNA follows: TGTGCCAGCAGCCCGAGCCGGGGTAATGAAAAACTGTTTTTT. It specifies CASSPSRGNEKLFF.

This rearrangement joins TRBV30 to TRBJ2-4; 8 nucleotides agree with TRBD2. The CDR3 runs 18 residues. J was trimmed by 0 bases and V by 1 base; bases with no gene match: 11. Germline V lookup: CDR1 GTSNPN, CDR2 SVGIG (reference sequence). The CDR3 here is CAWSAGLVETLAKNIQYF. The CDR3 nucleotides are TGTGCCTGGAGTGCGGGACTAGTCGAGACTCTAGCCAAAAACATTCAGTACTTC. The full variable domain, rest sourced from reference TRBV30 and TRBJ2-4, is SQTIHQWPATLVQPVGSPLSLECTVEGTSNPNLYWYRQAAGRGLQLLFYSVGIGQISSEVPQNLSASRPQDRQFILSSKKLLLSDSGFYLCAWSAGLVETLAKNIQYFGAGTRLSVL.

V usage is TRBV4-1 and J usage is TRBJ2-3; the match to TRBD1 covers 8 bases. This CDR3 contains 17 residues. Germline lookup yields CDR1 MGHRA and CDR2 YSYEKL. After removal of 0 bases from V and 3 bases from J, the junction contained 8 bases not matched to a gene. The CDR3 spells CASSQDFQGAQTDTQYF. CDR3 nucleotide sequence: TGCGCCAGCAGCCAAGATTTTCAGGGGGCGCAGACAGATACGCAGTATTTT.

DNA of the CDR3: TGTGCCAGCAGTACAAAGACAGGGGGGTTTGAGACCCAGTACTTC. It specifies CASSTKTGGFETQYF. The chain recombines TRBV13 with TRBJ2-5; the match to TRBD1 covers 9 bases. Germline CDR1 is PRHDT and CDR2 is FYEKMQ (reference sequence). This CDR3 comprises 15 residues. Losses at the gene ends were 6 bases for V and 5 bases for J; bases not matched to a gene: 10.

J is TRBJ2-7 and V is TRBV29-1; 8 bases are a match to TRBD1. Germline V CDR1 and CDR2: SQVTM, ANQGSEA. The CDR3 covers 12 residues. The J segment lost 8 bases and the V segment lost 2 bases, leaving 5 bases of the junction unmatched. DNA of the CDR3: TGCAGCGTTGAACAGGGGGCGGGCAAGCAGTACTTC. This sequence encodes CSVEQGAGKQYF.

The chain uses TRBV5-1 and TRBJ2-1, with 9 nucleotides matching TRBD2. CDR3 length: 15 amino acids. J lost 10 bases, V lost 4 bases, and 12 bases had no gene match. Germline CDR1 SGHRS, CDR2 YFSETQ. CDR3 loop: CASSPSLLAGREQFF. In DNA form, the CDR3 reads TGCGCCAGCAGCCCGTCTCTGCTAGCGGGGCGCGAGCAGTTCTTC.

The chain combines TRBV27 with TRBJ1-2, with TRBD1 as a possible D gene (6 bases). The CDR3 has 16 amino acids. Germline lookup yields CDR1 MNHEY and CDR2 SMNVEV (reference sequence). Trimming removed 5 bases at V and 1 base at J, with 17 bases between. CDR3 DNA: TGTGCCAGCAGTCTGGGATGGGGGCCGCGTAACTATGGCTACACCTTC. Protein sequence: CASSLGWGPRNYGYTF.